The following is a T cell receptor beta chain sequence with its context. The data are from a study of blood T cell repertoires in COVID-19. V dropped 2 bases and J dropped 8; count of bases not matched to a gene: 7. The CDR3 has 14 residues. Germline assignment: CDR1 SGDLS and CDR2 YYNGEE. Method: immunoSEQ multiplex PCR; TCRdb's copy keeps in-frame clones and lacks some. The table shows more than 200,000 clones, with 70% to 90% occurring only once. Cohort allocation depended upon clinical history that participants reported. The rearrangement uses TRBV9 and TRBJ1-2; 9 bases agree with TRBD1. Sequences were obtained from PBMCs or T cells enriched from blood (not recorded which). The source of this sequence is a man aged 25-45 years who had recovered from COVID-19. The CDR3 DNA is TGTGCCAGCAGCGTCGGGACAGGGCGAGAGGGCTACACCTTC. This sequence encodes CASSVGTGREGYTF.